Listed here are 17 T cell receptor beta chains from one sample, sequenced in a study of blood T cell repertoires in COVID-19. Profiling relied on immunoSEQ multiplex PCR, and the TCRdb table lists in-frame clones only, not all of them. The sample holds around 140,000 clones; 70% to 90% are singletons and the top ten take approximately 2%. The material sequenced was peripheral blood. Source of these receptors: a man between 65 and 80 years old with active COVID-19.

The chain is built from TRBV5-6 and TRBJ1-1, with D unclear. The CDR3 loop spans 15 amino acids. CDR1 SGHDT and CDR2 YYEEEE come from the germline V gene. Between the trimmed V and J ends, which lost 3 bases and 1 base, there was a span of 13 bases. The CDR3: CASSYLKPRNTEAFF. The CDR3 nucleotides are TGTGCCAGCAGCTACCTGAAACCTAGGAACACTGAAGCTTTCTTT.

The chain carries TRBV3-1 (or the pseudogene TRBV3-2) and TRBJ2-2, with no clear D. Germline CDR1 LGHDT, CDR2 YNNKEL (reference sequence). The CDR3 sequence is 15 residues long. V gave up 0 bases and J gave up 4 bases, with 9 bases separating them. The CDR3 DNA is TGTGCCAGCAGCCAAGAGGGCCGGCTCACCGGGGAGCTGTTTTTT. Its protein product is CASSQEGRLTGELFF.

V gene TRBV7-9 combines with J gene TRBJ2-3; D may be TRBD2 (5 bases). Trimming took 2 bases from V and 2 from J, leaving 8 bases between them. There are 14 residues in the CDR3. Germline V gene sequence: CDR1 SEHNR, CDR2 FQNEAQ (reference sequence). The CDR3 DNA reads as TGTGCCAGCAGCTTAATCGGGGACACAGATACGCAGTATTTT. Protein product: CASSLIGDTDTQYF.

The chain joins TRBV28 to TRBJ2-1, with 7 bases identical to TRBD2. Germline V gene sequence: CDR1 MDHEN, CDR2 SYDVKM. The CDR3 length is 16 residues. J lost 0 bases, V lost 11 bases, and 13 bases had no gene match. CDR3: CAAGRASGGSYNEQFF. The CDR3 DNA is TGTGCCGCGGGTCGGGCTAGCGGAGGCTCCTACAATGAGCAGTTCTTC. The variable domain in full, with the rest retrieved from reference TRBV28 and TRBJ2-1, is DVKVTQSSRYLVKRTGEKVFLECVQDMDHENMFWYRQDPGLGLRLIYFSYDVKMKEKGDIPEGYSVSREKKERFSLILESASTNQTSMYLCAAGRASGGSYNEQFFGPGTRLTVL.

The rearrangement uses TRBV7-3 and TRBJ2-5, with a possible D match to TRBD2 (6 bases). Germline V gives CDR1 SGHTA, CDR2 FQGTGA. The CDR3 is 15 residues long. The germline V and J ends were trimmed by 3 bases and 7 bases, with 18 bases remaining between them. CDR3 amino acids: CASSFTPGPEGTQYF. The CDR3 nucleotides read TGTGCCAGCAGCTTTACACCGGGCCCGGAGGGGACCCAGTACTTC.

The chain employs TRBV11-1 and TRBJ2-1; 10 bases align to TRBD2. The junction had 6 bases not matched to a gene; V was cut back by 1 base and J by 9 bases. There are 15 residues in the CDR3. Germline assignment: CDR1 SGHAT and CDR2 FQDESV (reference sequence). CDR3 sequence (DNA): TGTGCCAGCAGCTTAGAGGCTAGCGGGAGCCCTGAGCAGTTCTTC. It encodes CASSLEASGSPEQFF.

Here the CDR3 DNA reads TGTGCCAGCAGCTTAGGTGCTAGCGGGCGACAAGAGACCCAGTACTTC. Translated: CASSLGASGRQETQYF. This sequence joins TRBV11-2 and TRBJ2-5; 8 bases map to TRBD2. Trimming took 1 base from V and 2 from J; bases not matched to a gene: 6. The CDR3 is made up of 16 amino acids. Germline CDR1 reads SGHAT; CDR2 reads FQNNGV.

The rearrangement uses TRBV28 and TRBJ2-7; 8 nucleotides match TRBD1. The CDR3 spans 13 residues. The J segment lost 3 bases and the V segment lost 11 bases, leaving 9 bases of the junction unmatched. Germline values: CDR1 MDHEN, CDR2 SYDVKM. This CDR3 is CARPRDRHYEQYF. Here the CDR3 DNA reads TGTGCCCGACCCCGGGACAGGCACTACGAGCAGTACTTC.

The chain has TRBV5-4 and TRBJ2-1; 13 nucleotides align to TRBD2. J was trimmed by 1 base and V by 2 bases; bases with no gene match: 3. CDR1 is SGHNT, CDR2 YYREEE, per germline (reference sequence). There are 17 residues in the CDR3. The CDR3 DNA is TGTGCCAGCAGCTTCACTAGCGGGAGGGCATCCTACAATGAGCAGTTCTTC. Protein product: CASSFTSGRASYNEQFF.

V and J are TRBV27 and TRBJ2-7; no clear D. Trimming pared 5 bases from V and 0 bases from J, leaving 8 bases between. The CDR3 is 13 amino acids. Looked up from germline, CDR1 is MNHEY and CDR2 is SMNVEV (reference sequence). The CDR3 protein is CASSPRGSYEQYF. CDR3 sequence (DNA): TGTGCCAGCAGTCCCCGCGGCTCCTACGAGCAGTACTTC.

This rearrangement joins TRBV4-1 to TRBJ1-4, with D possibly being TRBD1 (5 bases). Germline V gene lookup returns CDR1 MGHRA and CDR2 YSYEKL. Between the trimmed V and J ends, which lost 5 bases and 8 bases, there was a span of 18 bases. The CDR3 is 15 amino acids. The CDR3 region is CASSAGGIGVEKLFF. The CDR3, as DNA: TGCGCCAGCAGCGCCGGGGGGATCGGTGTAGAAAAACTGTTTTTT.

The CDR3 nucleotides are TGTGCCAGCTCACCGGGGCAGAAAGAGACCCAGTACTTC. Its protein product is CASSPGQKETQYF. J is TRBJ2-5 and V is TRBV18, with TRBD1 as a possible D gene (5 bases). CDR1 is KGHSH, CDR2 LQKENI, per germline. This CDR3 region has 13 residues. The ends were cut back, 3 bases at V and 3 bases at J, with 8 bases in the middle.

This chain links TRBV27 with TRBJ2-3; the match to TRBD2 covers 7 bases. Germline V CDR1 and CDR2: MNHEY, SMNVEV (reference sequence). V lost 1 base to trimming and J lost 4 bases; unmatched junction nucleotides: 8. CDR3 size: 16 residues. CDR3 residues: CASSLFFWGGADTQYF. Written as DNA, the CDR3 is TGTGCCAGCAGTTTATTTTTTTGGGGGGGGGCAGATACGCAGTATTTT.

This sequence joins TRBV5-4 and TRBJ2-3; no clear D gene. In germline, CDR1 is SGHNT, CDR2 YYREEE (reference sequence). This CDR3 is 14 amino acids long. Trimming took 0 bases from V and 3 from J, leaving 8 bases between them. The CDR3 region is CASSLAEFTDTQYF. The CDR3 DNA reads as TGTGCCAGCAGCTTGGCGGAGTTTACAGATACGCAGTATTTT.

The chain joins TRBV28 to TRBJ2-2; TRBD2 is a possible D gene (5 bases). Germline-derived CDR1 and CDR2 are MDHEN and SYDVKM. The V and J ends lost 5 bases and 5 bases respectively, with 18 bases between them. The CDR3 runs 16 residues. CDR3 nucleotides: TGTGCCAGCAGTCCCCGAGGGATCTTGAGGACCGGGGAGCTGTTTTTT. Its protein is CASSPRGILRTGELFF.

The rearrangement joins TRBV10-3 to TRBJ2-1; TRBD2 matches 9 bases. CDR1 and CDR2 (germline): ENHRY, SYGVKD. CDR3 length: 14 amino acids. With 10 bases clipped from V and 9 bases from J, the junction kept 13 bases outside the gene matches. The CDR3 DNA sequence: TGTGCCACCCGTGGGCTAGCGGGACCGGGTGAGCAGTTCTTC. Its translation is CATRGLAGPGEQFF.

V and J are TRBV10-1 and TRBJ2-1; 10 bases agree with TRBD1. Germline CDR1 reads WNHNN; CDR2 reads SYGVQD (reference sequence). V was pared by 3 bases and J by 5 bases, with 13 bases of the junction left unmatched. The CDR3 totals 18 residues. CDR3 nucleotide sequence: TGCGCCAGCAGTGATCGGGAGCCCCGGGACAGGGGTCACAATGAGCAGTTCTTC. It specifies CASSDREPRDRGHNEQFF.